Below are 12 T cell receptor beta chains sequenced from a single sample in a study of naive and memory T cell subsets. An equimolar mix of two oligonucleotides served as the beta constant-region primer for TRBC1 and TRBC2. Four rounds of PCR amplified the ligated cDNA using nested alpha and beta constant-region primers plus SP2. TCRdb re-analysed the UMI-ligation and nested PCR reads in MiXCR, keeping a single row per CDR3 protein. The sample has 95,000 to 150,000 distinct CDR3 sequences; 35% to 40% are singletons. The specimen was central memory CD4+ T cells from blood. The source is a human donor in good health.

V and J are TRBV20-1 and TRBJ2-7; 11 bases line up with TRBD1. The CDR3 is made up of 14 amino acids. Per germline, CDR1 DFQATT and CDR2 SNEGSKA (reference sequence). Trimming took 2 bases from V and 10 from J; bases not matched to a gene: 10. CDR3 loop: CSARTGQGATYQYF. CDR3 nucleotide sequence: TGCAGTGCTAGAACCGGACAGGGGGCGACGTATCAGTACTTC.

This chain uses TRBV14 with TRBJ2-1; D may be TRBD1 or TRBD2 (5 bases each). This CDR3 has 11 amino acids. V dropped 9 bases and J dropped 11 bases, with 14 bases sitting between them. Germline V gene lookup returns CDR1 SGHDN and CDR2 FVKESK. Here the CDR3 DNA reads TGTGCCAGTGGGACCACAATCCAGCAGTTCTTC. It encodes CASGTTIQQFF.

This chain joins TRBV3-1 and TRBJ1-4; D not certain. This CDR3 has 14 amino acids. Germline V gene sequence: CDR1 LGHDT, CDR2 YNNKEL (reference sequence). Trimming cost V 0 bases and J 5 bases, with 7 bases left between them. CDR3 sequence: CASSQDSNNEKLFF. The CDR3 bases are TGTGCCAGCAGCCAAGATTCGAACAATGAAAAACTGTTTTTT.

The chain uses TRBV28 and TRBJ2-1; D is undetermined. There are 15 residues in the CDR3. Germline values: CDR1 MDHEN, CDR2 SYDVKM. With 5 bases removed from V and 8 bases from J, the gap between germline ends came to 19 bases. The CDR3 spells CASSPIETKRHEQFF. DNA of the CDR3: TGTGCCAGCAGTCCCATAGAGACGAAGCGCCATGAGCAGTTCTTC.

This clonotype was observed a few times. The chain uses TRBV12-5 and TRBJ1-1, with D unresolved. V shed 6 bases and J shed 3 bases, with 14 bases lying between them. Germline V gene data show CDR1 as LGHNT and CDR2 as FRNRAP. CDR3 length: 14 amino acids. The CDR3 region is CASGLDGFDTEAFF. In DNA, the CDR3 is TGTGCTAGTGGCCTTGACGGGTTCGACACTGAAGCTTTCTTT. Full variable domain (outside the CDR3, taken from reference TRBV12-5 and TRBJ1-1): DARVTQTPRHKVTEMGQEVTMRCQPILGHNTVFWYRQTMMQGLELLAYFRNRAPLDDSGMPKDRFSAEMPDATLATLKIQPSEPRDSAVYFCASGLDGFDTEAFFGQGTRLTVV.

This clonotype was observed a few times. V usage is TRBV6-6 and J usage is TRBJ2-7, with D unresolved. The CDR3 contains 12 residues. The germline V and J ends were trimmed by 0 bases and 6 bases, with 6 bases remaining between them. Looked up from germline, CDR1 is MNHNY and CDR2 is SVGAGI (reference sequence). This CDR3 reads CASSYSSPEQYF. In nucleotides, the CDR3 is TGTGCCAGCAGTTACTCGTCCCCCGAGCAGTACTTC.

The chain uses TRBV20-1 and TRBJ2-5; 10 bases are shared with TRBD2. Germline CDR1 and CDR2: DFQATT and SNEGSKA (reference sequence). CDR3 size: 16 residues. The trim removed 0 bases at V and 5 bases at J, leaving 9 bases unmatched. DNA of the CDR3: TGCAGTGCTAGAGATCTCAGCGGGAGGGCCGGGGAGACCCAGTACTTC. It specifies CSARDLSGRAGETQYF.

The rearrangement joins TRBV20-1 to TRBJ1-5, with TRBD1 identical over 8 bases. V lost 3 bases, J lost 6 bases, and 4 bases stayed unmatched. The CDR3 has 13 amino acids. CDR1 and CDR2 (germline): DFQATT, SNEGSKA (reference sequence). In DNA, the CDR3 is TGCAGTGCTAGGCAGGGGGCAAGTCAGCCCCAGCATTTT. It specifies CSARQGASQPQHF.

The chain has TRBV6-2 or TRBV6-3 and TRBJ2-3; D gene unclear. The CDR3 covers 14 residues. Germline V gene sequence: CDR1 MNHEY, CDR2 SVGEGT. V gave up 6 bases and J gave up 0 bases, with 10 bases separating them. CDR3 region: CASRAVLSTDTQYF. CDR3 sequence (DNA): TGTGCCAGCAGAGCTGTACTGAGCACAGATACGCAGTATTTT.

The chain links TRBV28 to TRBJ2-4, with D unclear. The CDR3 spans 14 residues. Deletions cut 2 bases from V and 4 bases from J, with 9 bases between. The germline V gene encodes CDR1 MDHEN and CDR2 SYDVKM. The CDR3 sequence: CASSLGVTKNIQYF. The CDR3 DNA is TGTGCCAGCAGTTTAGGGGTGACTAAAAACATTCAGTACTTC.

With regard to this clonotype: Being one base from a much bigger clone, this may be a read error. V and J are TRBV7-6 and TRBJ2-5; D gene ambiguous. This CDR3 is built from 18 residues. Per the germline V gene, CDR1 is SGHVS and CDR2 is FNYEAQ. The CDR3 here is CASSLGRINRLLPETQHF. The CDR3 DNA reads TGTGCCAGCAGCTTAGGGCGCATCAACCGCCTACTTCCAGAGACCCAGCACTTC.

The rearrangement joins TRBV29-1 to TRBJ1-2, with a possible D match to TRBD1 (5 bases). This CDR3 comprises 12 residues. Trimming removed 3 bases at V and 4 bases at J, with 9 bases between. Looked up from germline, CDR1 is SQVTM and CDR2 is ANQGSEA. CDR3 nucleotides: TGCAGCGTTGAGGGGCGTCTCTATGGCTACACCTTC. Amino acids: CSVEGRLYGYTF.